This T cell receptor beta chain is drawn from a study of identical twins. Study outcomes and limitations: Insertions were reduced in abundant cord blood beta clonotypes but not in memory repertoires. Conclusions were based on cross-sectional statistical analysis, without following the same donors.

Everyone who gave samples was a healthy Caucasian. CDR1 LGHDT and CDR2 YNNKEL come from the germline V gene (reference sequence). The CDR3 consists of 16 residues. V trimming: 2 bases; J trimming: 4 bases; junction bases outside the gene matches: 6. Each cDNA held unique molecular identifiers, and template switching gave it a universal primer site. TCRdb analysed the 5' RACE reads with MiXCR anew, one entry per CDR3 protein. The table records 1.5 million to 2 million distinct CDR3 sequences, under 35% of them present only once. On this clonotype: Its antigen is unknown.

Sequencing input: cord blood. The chain recombines TRBV3-1 with TRBJ2-1; 9 positions agree with TRBD1. This sequence was found in a newborn girl in good health. For the CDR3, the DNA is TGTGCCAGCAGCCAAAACAGGGGGCTATTGTACAATGAGCAGTTCTTC. It yields the protein CASSQNRGLLYNEQFF.